Listed below are T cell receptor beta chains from one sample, sequenced in a study of blood T cell repertoires in COVID-19. Only in-frame clones appear in the TCRdb table, and some are missing; sequencing was by immunoSEQ multiplex PCR. The table shows 150,000 to 190,000 clones, with less than 90% occurring only once. The source material was peripheral blood. The receptors stem from a woman between 65 and 79 years old with acute or convalescent COVID-19. The CDR3 runs from the conserved cysteine through the conserved F or W. A D gene is named only where the DNA matches it firmly. Clone size is shown for a subset of rows, as once, few, many or a class of expanded clone.

v_call: TRBV30; d_call: -; j_call: TRBJ1-6; clone_size: -; cdr3_aa: CAWSVSREILRMTLHF; cdr3_nt: TGTGCCTGGAGTGTATCGAGAGAAATACTCCGTATGACCCTCCACTTT
v_call: TRBV18; d_call: TRBD1; j_call: TRBJ2-2; clone_size: -; cdr3_aa: CASSGQGSVTGELFF; cdr3_nt: TGTGCCAGCTCTGGACAGGGGTCGGTCACCGGGGAGCTGTTTTTT
v_call: TRBV2; d_call: TRBD2; j_call: TRBJ2-3; clone_size: -; cdr3_aa: CASSGLAGGYTQYF; cdr3_nt: TGTGCCAGCAGTGGACTAGCGGGGGGGTATACGCAGTATTTT
v_call: TRBV18; d_call: TRBD1; j_call: TRBJ1-2; clone_size: -; cdr3_aa: CASSPSGTGAGYTF; cdr3_nt: TGTGCCAGCTCACCAAGCGGGACAGGGGCCGGCTACACCTTC
v_call: TRBV28; d_call: -; j_call: TRBJ1-2; clone_size: -; cdr3_aa: CASSITHNYGYTF; cdr3_nt: TGTGCCAGCAGTATAACACATAACTATGGCTACACCTTC
v_call: TRBV4-2; d_call: TRBD1; j_call: TRBJ1-6; clone_size: once; cdr3_aa: CASSQTGQGVPNRIPPLHF; cdr3_nt: TGTGCCAGCAGCCAAACGGGACAGGGGGTCCCCAACCGGATTCCACCCCTCCACTTT
v_call: TRBV7-3; d_call: TRBD2; j_call: TRBJ2-5; clone_size: -; cdr3_aa: CASSTRGLAGGRETQYF; cdr3_nt: TGTGCCAGCAGTACCCGAGGGCTAGCGGGGGGGCGAGAGACCCAGTACTTC
v_call: TRBV7-8; d_call: -; j_call: TRBJ2-5; clone_size: -; cdr3_aa: CASSFGLQETQYF; cdr3_nt: TGTGCCAGCAGCTTCGGTCTCCAAGAGACCCAGTACTTC
v_call: TRBV6-5; d_call: TRBD1; j_call: TRBJ1-1; clone_size: once; cdr3_aa: CASSKAQGAFTEAFF; cdr3_nt: TGTGCCAGCAGTAAGGCACAGGGGGCGTTCACTGAAGCTTTCTTT
v_call: TRBV7-8; d_call: -; j_call: TRBJ2-5; clone_size: -; cdr3_aa: CASSLAKKTGTQYF; cdr3_nt: TGTGCCAGCAGCTTAGCGAAAAAAACAGGGACCCAGTACTTC
v_call: TRBV27; d_call: -; j_call: TRBJ2-2; clone_size: -; cdr3_aa: CASSSGGQGGRTGELFF; cdr3_nt: TGTGCCAGCAGTTCCGGAGGACAGGGAGGGCGCACCGGGGAGCTGTTTTTT
v_call: TRBV7-2; d_call: -; j_call: TRBJ1-1; clone_size: -; cdr3_aa: CASSLARGTEAFF; cdr3_nt: TGTGCCAGCAGCTTAGCGCGCGGGACTGAAGCTTTCTTT
v_call: TRBV6-5; d_call: TRBD1; j_call: TRBJ1-1; clone_size: once; cdr3_aa: CASRPTGVRTEAFF; cdr3_nt: TGTGCCAGCAGACCGACAGGGGTGAGGACTGAAGCTTTCTTT
v_call: TRBV2; d_call: TRBD2; j_call: TRBJ2-1; clone_size: -; cdr3_aa: CASRPDLAVFNEQFF; cdr3_nt: TGTGCCAGCAGACCCGACCTAGCGGTTTTCAATGAGCAGTTCTTC